These 13 T cell receptor beta chains share one sample of origin, sequenced in a study of blood T cell repertoires in COVID-19 (dated by TCRdb to 2018 to 2021). The library was made by the immunoSEQ multiplex PCR assay. The source is immuneACCESS, and TCRdb retained only in-frame sequences with V and J called. Part of the clones is not carried over; for the studies checked, unresolved V genes explain less than half of this, and the remainder is unexplained. The sample yields 470,000 or so clones; approximately 85% were counted once. About 3% of the sample lies in the top ten. Material: peripheral blood. These receptors all stem from a human donor in a cohort sampled during active COVID-19.

The rearrangement joins TRBV11-3 to TRBJ2-3, with 7 bases lining up with TRBD2. Germline CDR1 reads SGHNT; CDR2 reads YENEEA. Germline trimming cut 3 bases from V and 6 bases from J; bases unmatched to any gene: 0. The CDR3 is 12 amino acids. The CDR3 protein is CASSFSGDTQYF. CDR3 coding DNA: TGTGCCAGCAGCTTTAGCGGGGATACGCAGTATTTT.

The gene calls are TRBV19 and TRBJ2-4; 10 nucleotides line up with TRBD2. The CDR3 is 14 amino acids. Trimming cost V 5 bases and J 7 bases; bases outside gene matches: 5. Germline CDR1 LNHDA, CDR2 SQIVND (reference sequence). CDR3: CASSWSSGSNIQYF. The CDR3 DNA follows: TGTGCCAGTAGTTGGTCTAGCGGGAGCAACATTCAGTACTTC.

This sequence joins TRBV10-3 and TRBJ2-1; 14 bases are a match to TRBD2. Germline-derived CDR1 and CDR2 are ENHRY and SYGVKD. There are 17 residues in the CDR3. Germline trimming cut 4 bases from V and 7 bases from J; bases unmatched to any gene: 9. As DNA, the CDR3 is TGTGCCATCAGTGGCAGGGTCGGGACTAGCGGGAGTAATGAGCAGTTCTTC. Its protein is CAISGRVGTSGSNEQFF.

The genes are TRBV9 and TRBJ2-1, with 9 nucleotides matching TRBD2. Losses at the gene ends were 5 bases for V and 10 bases for J; bases not matched to a gene: 16. This CDR3 comprises 16 residues. The germline CDR1 and CDR2 sequences are SGDLS and YYNGEE. Here the CDR3 DNA reads TGTGCCAGCAGTGTCACGGGGCCAGCGGGGGGATGGGAGCAGTTCTTC. As protein: CASSVTGPAGGWEQFF.

The chain uses TRBV5-1 and TRBJ2-1; D remains ambiguous. Per germline, CDR1 SGHRS and CDR2 YFSETQ. Trimming took 0 bases from V and 0 from J, leaving 7 bases between them. This CDR3 has 15 residues. CDR3 bases: TGCGCCAGCAGCTTGGCGGAGAGCTCCTACAATGAGCAGTTCTTC. Protein product: CASSLAESSYNEQFF.

This clone appeared a few times. The rearrangement uses TRBV28 and TRBJ1-5; 7 nucleotides match TRBD1. The germline V gene encodes CDR1 MDHEN and CDR2 SYDVKM. V gave up 3 bases and J gave up 6 bases; unmatched junction bases: 5. This CDR3 is 14 amino acids long. The CDR3 sequence is CASSFERGLQPQHF. In DNA form, the CDR3 reads TGTGCCAGCAGTTTTGAAAGGGGGCTTCAGCCCCAGCATTTT.

The V call is TRBV12-3 or TRBV12-4, the J call TRBJ2-7, with D tentatively TRBD2 (5 bases). V was cut by 6 bases and J by 6 bases, with 12 bases left in between. This CDR3 contains 12 residues. CDR3 sequence: CASSVTRGEQYF. DNA of the CDR3: TGTGCCAGCAGCGTCACTAGAGGCGAGCAGTACTTC.

The genes are TRBV19 and TRBJ1-5; TRBD1 is a possible D gene (6 bases). CDR3 length equals 15 residues. Germline CDR1 reads LNHDA; CDR2 reads SQIVND (reference sequence). V lost 5 bases and J 3 bases, leaving 14 bases between the germline ends. The CDR3 sequence is CASSSSDSSNQPQHF. The CDR3 DNA sequence: TGTGCCAGTAGTTCTTCGGACAGCTCCAATCAGCCCCAGCATTTT.

The chain combines TRBV4-3 with TRBJ2-2, with D uncertain. The V end lost 1 base, the J end lost 1 base, and 7 bases lay between the germline ends. The CDR3 has 15 amino acids. In germline, CDR1 is LGHNA, CDR2 YSLEER. The CDR3, as DNA: TGCGCCAGCAGCCAAGGGAACAGGAACACCGGGGAGCTGTTTTTT. Residues: CASSQGNRNTGELFF.

The chain joins TRBV2 to TRBJ2-3; tentatively, D is TRBD2 (6 bases). Per germline, CDR1 SNHLY and CDR2 FYNNEI. Trimming pared 8 bases from V and 0 bases from J, leaving 9 bases between. The CDR3 is made up of 13 amino acids. For the CDR3, the DNA is TGTGCCAGCTTAGCGGATAGCACAGATACGCAGTATTTT. It specifies CASLADSTDTQYF.

The genes are TRBV6-5 and TRBJ2-5, with D possibly being TRBD1 (6 bases). The CDR3 spans 13 residues. Trimming pared 6 bases from V and 2 bases from J, leaving 10 bases between. Per the germline V gene, CDR1 is MNHEY and CDR2 is SVGAGI. The CDR3 bases are TGTGCCAGCAGCCAGGGGCCTCAAGAGACCCAGTACTTC. Translation gives CASSQGPQETQYF.

The rearrangement uses TRBV5-1 and TRBJ1-2, with D hard to call. The CDR3 loop spans 14 amino acids. Germline V gene data show CDR1 as SGHRS and CDR2 as YFSETQ. The germline V and J ends were trimmed by 4 bases and 2 bases, with 12 bases remaining between them. The CDR3 protein is CASSQETGNYGYTF. The CDR3 nucleotides are TGCGCCAGCAGCCAAGAGACTGGAAACTATGGCTACACCTTC.

This CDR3 reads CASRASVGSYNEQFF. The CDR3 nucleotides read TGTGCCAGCAGGGCTAGCGTAGGCTCCTACAATGAGCAGTTCTTC. V gene TRBV7-2 combines with J gene TRBJ2-1, with D perhaps matching TRBD2 (6 bases). The CDR3 sequence is 15 residues long. With 6 bases removed from V and 0 bases from J, the gap between germline ends came to 12 bases. Germline assignment: CDR1 SGHTA and CDR2 FQGNSA.